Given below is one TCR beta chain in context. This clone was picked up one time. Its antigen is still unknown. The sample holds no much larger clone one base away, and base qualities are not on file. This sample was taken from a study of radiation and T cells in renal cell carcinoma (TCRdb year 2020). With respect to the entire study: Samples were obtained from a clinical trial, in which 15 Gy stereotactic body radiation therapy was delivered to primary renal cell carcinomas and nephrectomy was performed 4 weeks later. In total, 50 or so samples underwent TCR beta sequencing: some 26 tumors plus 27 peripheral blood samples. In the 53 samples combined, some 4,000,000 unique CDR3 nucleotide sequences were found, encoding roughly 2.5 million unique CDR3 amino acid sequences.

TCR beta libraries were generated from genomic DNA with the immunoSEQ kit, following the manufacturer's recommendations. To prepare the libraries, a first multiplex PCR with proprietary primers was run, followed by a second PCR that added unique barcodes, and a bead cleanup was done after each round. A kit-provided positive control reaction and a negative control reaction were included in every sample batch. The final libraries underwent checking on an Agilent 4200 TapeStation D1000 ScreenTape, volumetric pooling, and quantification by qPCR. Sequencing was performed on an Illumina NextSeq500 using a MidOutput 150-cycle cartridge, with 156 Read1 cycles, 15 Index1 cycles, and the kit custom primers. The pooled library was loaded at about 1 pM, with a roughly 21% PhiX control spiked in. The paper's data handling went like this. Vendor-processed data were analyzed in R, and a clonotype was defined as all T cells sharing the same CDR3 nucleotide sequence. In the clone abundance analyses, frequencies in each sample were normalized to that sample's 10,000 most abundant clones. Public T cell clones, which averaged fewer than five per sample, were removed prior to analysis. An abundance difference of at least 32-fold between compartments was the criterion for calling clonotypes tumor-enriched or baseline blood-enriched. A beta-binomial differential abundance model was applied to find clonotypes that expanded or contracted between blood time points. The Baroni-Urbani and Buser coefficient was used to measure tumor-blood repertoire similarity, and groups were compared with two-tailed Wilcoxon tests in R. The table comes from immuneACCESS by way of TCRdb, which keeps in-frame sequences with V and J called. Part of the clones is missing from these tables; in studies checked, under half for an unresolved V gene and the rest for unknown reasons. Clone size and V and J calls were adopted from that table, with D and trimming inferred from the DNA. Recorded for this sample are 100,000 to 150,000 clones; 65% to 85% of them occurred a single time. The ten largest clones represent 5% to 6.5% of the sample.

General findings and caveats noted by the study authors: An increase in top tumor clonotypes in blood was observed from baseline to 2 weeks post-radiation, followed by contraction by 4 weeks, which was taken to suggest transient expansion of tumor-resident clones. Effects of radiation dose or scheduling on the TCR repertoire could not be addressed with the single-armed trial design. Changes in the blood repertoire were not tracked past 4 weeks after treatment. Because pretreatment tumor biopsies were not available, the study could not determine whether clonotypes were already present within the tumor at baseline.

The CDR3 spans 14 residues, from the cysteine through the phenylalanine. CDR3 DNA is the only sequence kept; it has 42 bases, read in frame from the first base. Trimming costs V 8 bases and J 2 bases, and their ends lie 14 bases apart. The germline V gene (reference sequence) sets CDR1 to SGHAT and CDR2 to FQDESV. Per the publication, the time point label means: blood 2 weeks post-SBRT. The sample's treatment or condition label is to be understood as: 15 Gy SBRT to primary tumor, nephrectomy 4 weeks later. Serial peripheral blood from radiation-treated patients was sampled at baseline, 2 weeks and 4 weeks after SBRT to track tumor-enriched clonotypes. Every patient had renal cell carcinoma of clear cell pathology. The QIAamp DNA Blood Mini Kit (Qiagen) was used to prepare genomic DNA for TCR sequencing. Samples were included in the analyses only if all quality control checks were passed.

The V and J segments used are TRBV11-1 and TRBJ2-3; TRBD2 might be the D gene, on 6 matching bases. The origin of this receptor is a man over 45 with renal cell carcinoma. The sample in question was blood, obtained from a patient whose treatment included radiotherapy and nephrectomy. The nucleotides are TGTGCCAGCGGGTCCGGCGGGAACACAGATACGCAGTATTTT. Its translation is CASGSGGNTDTQYF.